The 15 T cell receptor beta chains below come from one sample, sequenced in a study of cytomegalovirus exposure and HLA in healthy donors. Measured with immunoSEQ multiplex PCR; TCRdb has only the in-frame clones, and not every one. The sample gives about 170,000 clones, around 88% of which show up once; about 2.3% is in the top ten. The sequenced material came from PBMCs. All receptors come from a woman younger than 35 in good health and CMV-seronegative.

The V call is TRBV5-1, the J call TRBJ1-2; 7 bases are shared with TRBD1. Germline V gene sequence: CDR1 SGHRS, CDR2 YFSETQ. With 7 bases clipped from V and 0 bases from J, the junction kept 3 bases outside the gene matches. CDR3 length: 13 amino acids. The CDR3 protein is CASSGGSNYGYTF. DNA for the CDR3: TGCGCCAGCTCAGGGGGATCTAACTATGGCTACACCTTC.

With regard to this clone: A read error may produce the germline difference seen at one junction end. The V and J genes are TRBV9 and TRBJ2-2; possibly TRBD2 for D (6 bases). Germline values: CDR1 SGDLS, CDR2 YYNGEE. This CDR3 has 13 residues. The CDR3 spells CASSVMQGGELFF. The CDR3 DNA reads TGTGCCAGCAGCGTAATGCAAGGCGGGGAACTGTTTTTT.

This sequence joins TRBV10-2 and TRBJ1-1, with D perhaps TRBD1 (5 bases). Germline assignment: CDR1 WSHSY and CDR2 SAAADI. The V end was cut by 7 bases, the J end by 2 bases, with 17 bases between. This CDR3 comprises 15 residues. The CDR3 coding sequence is TGCGCCAGCACGGGCGGGGGGGACCGAAACACTGAAGCTTTCTTT. Its protein is CASTGGGDRNTEAFF.

The chain combines TRBV23-1 with TRBJ2-7, with D possibly being TRBD2 (7 bases). TRBV23-1 is an open reading frame, and its role is uncertain. V shed 10 bases and J shed 2 bases, with 15 bases lying between them. The CDR3 is made up of 13 amino acids. CDR3 sequence (DNA): TGCGCCAAACAGGGAGGGTCACCCTACGAGCAGTACTTC. This codes for CAKQGGSPYEQYF.

The chain couples TRBV18 to TRBJ2-1, with D tentatively TRBD2 (6 bases). The CDR3 consists of 15 residues. CDR1 KGHSH and CDR2 LQKENI come from the germline V gene. Trimming took off 3 bases at V and 9 bases at J, with 18 bases between the two ends. CDR3 loop: CASSPRREALGEQFF. The CDR3 nucleotides are TGTGCCAGCTCACCCCGGCGGGAAGCCCTTGGTGAGCAGTTCTTC.

This sequence joins TRBV5-1 and TRBJ1-5; D gene uncertain. Trimming took off 0 bases at V and 3 bases at J, with 4 bases between the two ends. Germline V gene lookup returns CDR1 SGHRS and CDR2 YFSETQ. This CDR3 has 13 residues. CDR3 region: CASSLDTNQPQHF. The CDR3 nucleotides read TGCGCCAGCAGCTTGGACACCAATCAGCCCCAGCATTTT.

This chain links TRBV9 with TRBJ2-7; possible D gene TRBD1, 6 bases. V lost 0 bases to trimming and J lost 2 bases, with 9 bases between them. The CDR3 has 14 residues. Germline lookup yields CDR1 SGDLS and CDR2 YYNGEE. DNA for the CDR3: TGTGCCAGCAGCGTAGAAGAGGGGGCCTACGAGCAGTACTTC. Amino acid sequence: CASSVEEGAYEQYF.

This chain joins TRBV11-3 and TRBJ2-1; 7 bases map to TRBD2. This CDR3 contains 14 residues. CDR1 is SGHNT, CDR2 YENEEA, per germline. V lost 3 bases and J lost 2; bases outside the gene matches: 1. CDR3 loop: CASSFSGAYNEQFF. In DNA form, the CDR3 reads TGTGCCAGCAGCTTCAGCGGGGCCTACAATGAGCAGTTCTTC.

V and J are TRBV6-1 and TRBJ1-4, with a weak D call TRBD1 (6 bases). Germline values: CDR1 MNHNS, CDR2 SASEGT. With 7 bases removed from V and 7 bases from J, the gap between germline ends came to 16 bases. CDR3 length equals 14 residues. DNA of the CDR3: TGTGCCAGCAACTTGGTACAGGGTGGTGAAAAACTGTTTTTT. This translates into CASNLVQGGEKLFF.

This clone was detected once. Written as DNA, the CDR3 is TGTGCCAGCAGTTTGGAGACAGGGCCCTACAATGAGCAGTTCTTC. It encodes CASSLETGPYNEQFF. The chain combines TRBV6-6 with TRBJ2-1; 7 nucleotides match TRBD1. V lost 4 bases and J lost 2; bases outside the gene matches: 5. CDR1 is MNHNY, CDR2 SVGAGI, per germline (reference sequence). This CDR3 has 15 amino acids.

This CDR3 is CASSPPGANEQFF. DNA for the CDR3: TGTGCCAGTAGTCCGCCCGGTGCCAATGAGCAGTTCTTC. The V and J genes are TRBV19 and TRBJ2-1; D gene ambiguous. The CDR3 extends over 13 amino acids. Germline-derived CDR1 and CDR2 are LNHDA and SQIVND (reference sequence). V lost 5 bases and J lost 6, with 11 bases in between.

This clone has a single count. The chain has TRBV30 and TRBJ2-3; no firm D call. CDR3 length equals 12 residues. V lost 5 bases, J lost 3 bases, and 9 bases lay in between. The germline gives CDR1 GTSNPN, CDR2 SVGIG (reference sequence). The CDR3 sequence: CAWGGSTDTQYF. The CDR3 nucleotides read TGTGCCTGGGGCGGAAGTACAGATACGCAGTATTTT.

V and J are TRBV27 and TRBJ2-3; the match to TRBD2 covers 9 bases. The germline gives CDR1 MNHEY, CDR2 SMNVEV (reference sequence). With 0 bases clipped from V and 3 bases from J, the junction kept 13 bases outside the gene matches. The CDR3 is 19 amino acids. CDR3 sequence reads: CASSLSPSWGLAGTDTQYF. The CDR3 DNA follows: TGTGCCAGCAGTTTATCCCCGTCGTGGGGTCTAGCGGGGACAGATACGCAGTATTTT.

This sequence joins TRBV7-2 and TRBJ1-3, with D uncertain. The V and J ends lost 1 base and 0 bases respectively, with 4 bases between them. The CDR3 has 14 amino acids. Germline V gene data show CDR1 as SGHTA and CDR2 as FQGNSA. The CDR3 sequence: CASSLDSSGNTIYF. The DNA for the CDR3 is TGTGCCAGCAGCTTAGACAGCTCTGGAAACACCATATATTTT.

The chain carries TRBV5-4 and TRBJ2-3; a possible D gene is TRBD2 (6 bases). The CDR3 length is 17 residues. Trimming left V 1 base short and J 0 bases short, with 15 bases between. Germline CDR1 is SGHNT and CDR2 is YYREEE (reference sequence). The CDR3, as DNA: TGTGCCAGCAGCTTGTATCCCGGGACTTTAAGCACAGATACGCAGTATTTT. Its protein product is CASSLYPGTLSTDTQYF.